This TCR beta chain was captured in a study of T cell responses to AZD1222 COVID-19 vaccine. Overall study findings and caveats: Without day 14 samples, only post-peak T cell repertoires were studied. Baseline serology detected seropositivity in only 5 to 7 AZD1222 recipients. Donors in the cohort were predominantly white British and more often female, and clonal diversity was possibly underestimated. Distributed over spike, vaccine-associated CD4 TCRs predominated at 160-218 and 743-854.

Using immunoSEQ multiplex PCR, the repertoire was profiled, and TCRdb retains in-frame clones only, with some absent. The sample lists 100,000 to 150,000 clones, approximately 92% occurring once. The CDR3 contains 12 residues. V was shortened by 3 bases and J by 7 bases, with 7 bases between the two germline ends. Germline V gene data show CDR1 as MDHEN and CDR2 as SYDVKM. Concerning this clone: The antigen is not known.

The receptor's source is an adult who received the MenACWY meningococcal vaccine as a control. The chain recombines TRBV28 with TRBJ1-5; no clear D. Sequences were derived from peripheral blood, sampled 28 days after the second dose of the MenACWY control vaccine. In nucleotides, the CDR3 is TGTGCCAGCAGTTTGATCCACCAGCCCCAGCATTTT. Translated: CASSLIHQPQHF. Full variable domain (outside the CDR3, taken from reference TRBV28 and TRBJ1-5): DVKVTQSSRYLVKRTGEKVFLECVQDMDHENMFWYRQDPGLGLRLIYFSYDVKMKEKGDIPEGYSVSREKKERFSLILESASTNQTSMYLCASSLIHQPQHFGDGTRLSIL.